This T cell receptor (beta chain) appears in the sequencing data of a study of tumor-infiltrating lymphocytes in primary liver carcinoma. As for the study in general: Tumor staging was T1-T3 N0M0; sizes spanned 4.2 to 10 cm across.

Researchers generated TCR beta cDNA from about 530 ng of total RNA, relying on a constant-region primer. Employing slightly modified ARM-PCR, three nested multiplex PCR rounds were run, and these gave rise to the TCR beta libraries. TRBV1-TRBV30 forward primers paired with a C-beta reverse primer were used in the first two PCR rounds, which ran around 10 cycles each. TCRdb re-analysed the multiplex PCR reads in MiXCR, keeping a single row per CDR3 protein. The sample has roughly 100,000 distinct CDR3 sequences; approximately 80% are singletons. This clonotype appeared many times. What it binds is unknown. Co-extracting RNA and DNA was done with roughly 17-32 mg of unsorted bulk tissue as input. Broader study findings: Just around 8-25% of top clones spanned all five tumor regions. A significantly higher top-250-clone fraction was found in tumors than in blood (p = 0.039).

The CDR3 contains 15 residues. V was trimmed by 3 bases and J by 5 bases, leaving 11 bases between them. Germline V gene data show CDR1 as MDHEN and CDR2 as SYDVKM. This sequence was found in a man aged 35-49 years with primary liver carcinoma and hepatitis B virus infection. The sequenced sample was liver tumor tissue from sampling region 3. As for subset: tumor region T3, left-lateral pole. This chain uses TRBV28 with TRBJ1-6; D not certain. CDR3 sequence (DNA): TGTGCCAGCAGTTTGGGTTTAACAAATAATTCACCCCTCCACTTT. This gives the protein CASSLGLTNNSPLHF.